The T cell receptor (beta chain) described here comes from a study of blood T cell repertoires in COVID-19. Study-level information: From T cells, B-cell-depleted T cells, or PBMCs came the material, which was cDNA or gDNA.

Under the authors' procedure: Amplification of reference gene primers was used by the study to estimate nucleated cell counts. TCRdb keeps only in-frame clones here, not all; method: immunoSEQ multiplex PCR. V and J calls and clone size follow that table, whereas D and trimming were derived from the DNA. The table records about 300,000 clones, about 90% of them present only once. The CDR3 contains 14 residues. Trimming shortened V by 6 bases and J by 2 bases, and 10 bases separated the two germline ends. The germline V gene has CDR1 LGHNA and CDR2 YSLEER. The clonotype was recovered from a man younger than 35 who had recovered from COVID-19. Sequenced input: peripheral blood. The chain links TRBV4-3 to TRBJ2-2, with TRBD1 as a possible D gene (5 bases). In nucleotides, the CDR3 is TGCGCCAGCAGGGCAGGGCTAAACACCGGGGAGCTGTTTTTT. Translated: CASRAGLNTGELFF.